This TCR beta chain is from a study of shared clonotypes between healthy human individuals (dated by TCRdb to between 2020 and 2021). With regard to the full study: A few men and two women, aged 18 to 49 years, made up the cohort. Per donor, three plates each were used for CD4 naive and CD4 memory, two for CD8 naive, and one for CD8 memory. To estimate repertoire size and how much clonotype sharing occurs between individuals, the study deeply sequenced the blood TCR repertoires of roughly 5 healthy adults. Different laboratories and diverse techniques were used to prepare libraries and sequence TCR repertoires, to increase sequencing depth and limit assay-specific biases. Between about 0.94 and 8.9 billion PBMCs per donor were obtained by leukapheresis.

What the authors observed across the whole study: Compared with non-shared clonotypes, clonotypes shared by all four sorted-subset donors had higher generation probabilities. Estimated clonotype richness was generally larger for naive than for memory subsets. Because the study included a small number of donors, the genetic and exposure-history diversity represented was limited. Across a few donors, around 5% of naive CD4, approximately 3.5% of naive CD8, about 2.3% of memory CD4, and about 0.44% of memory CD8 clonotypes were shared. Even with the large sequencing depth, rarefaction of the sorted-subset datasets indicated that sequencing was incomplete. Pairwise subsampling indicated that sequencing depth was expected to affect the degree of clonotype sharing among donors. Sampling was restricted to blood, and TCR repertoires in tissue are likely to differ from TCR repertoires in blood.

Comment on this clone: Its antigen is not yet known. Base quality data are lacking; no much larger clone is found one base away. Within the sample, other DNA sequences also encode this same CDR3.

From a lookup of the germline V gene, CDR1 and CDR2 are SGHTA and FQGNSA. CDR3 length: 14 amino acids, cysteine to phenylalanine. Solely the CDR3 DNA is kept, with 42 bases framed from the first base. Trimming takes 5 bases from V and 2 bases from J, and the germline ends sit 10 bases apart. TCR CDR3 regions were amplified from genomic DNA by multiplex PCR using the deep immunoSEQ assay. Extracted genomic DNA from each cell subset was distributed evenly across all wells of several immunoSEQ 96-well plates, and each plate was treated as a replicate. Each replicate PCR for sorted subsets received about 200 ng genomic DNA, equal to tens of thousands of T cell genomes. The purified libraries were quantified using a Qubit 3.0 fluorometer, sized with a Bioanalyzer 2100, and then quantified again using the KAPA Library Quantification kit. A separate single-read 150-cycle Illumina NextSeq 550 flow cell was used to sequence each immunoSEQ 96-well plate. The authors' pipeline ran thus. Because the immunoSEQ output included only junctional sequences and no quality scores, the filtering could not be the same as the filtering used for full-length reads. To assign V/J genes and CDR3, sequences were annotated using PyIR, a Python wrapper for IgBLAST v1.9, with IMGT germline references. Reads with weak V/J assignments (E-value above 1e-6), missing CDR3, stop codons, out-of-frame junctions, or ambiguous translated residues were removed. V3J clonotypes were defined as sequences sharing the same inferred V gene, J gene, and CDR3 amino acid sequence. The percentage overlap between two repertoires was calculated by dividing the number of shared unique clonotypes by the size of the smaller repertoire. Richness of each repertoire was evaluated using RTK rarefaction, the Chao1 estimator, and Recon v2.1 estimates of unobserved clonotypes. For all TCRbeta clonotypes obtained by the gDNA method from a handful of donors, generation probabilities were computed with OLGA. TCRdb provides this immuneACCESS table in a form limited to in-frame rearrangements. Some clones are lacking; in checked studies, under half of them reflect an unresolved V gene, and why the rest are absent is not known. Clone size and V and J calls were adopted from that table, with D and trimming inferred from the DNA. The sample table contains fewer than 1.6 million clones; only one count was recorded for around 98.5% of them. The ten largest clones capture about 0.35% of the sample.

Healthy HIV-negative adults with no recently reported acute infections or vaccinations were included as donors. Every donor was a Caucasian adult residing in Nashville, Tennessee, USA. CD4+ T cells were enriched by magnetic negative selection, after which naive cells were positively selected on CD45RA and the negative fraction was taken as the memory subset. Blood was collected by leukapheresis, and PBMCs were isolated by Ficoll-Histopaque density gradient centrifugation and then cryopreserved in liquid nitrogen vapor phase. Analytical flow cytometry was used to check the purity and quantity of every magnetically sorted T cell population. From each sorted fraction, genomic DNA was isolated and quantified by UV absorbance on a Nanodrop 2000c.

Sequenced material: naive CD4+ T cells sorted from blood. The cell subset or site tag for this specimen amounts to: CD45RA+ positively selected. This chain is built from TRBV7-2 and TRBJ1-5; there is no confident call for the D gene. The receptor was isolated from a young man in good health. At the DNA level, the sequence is TGTGCCAGCAGCCCCGGTCGGGGCAATCAGCCCCAGCATTTT. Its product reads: CASSPGRGNQPQHF.